The clone carrying this TCR beta chain was found many times. Its antigen is unknown. Building of the TCR beta libraries involved iRepertoire HTBI primers and Arm-PCR of CDR3 regions. MiXCR, run by TCRdb on the multiplex PCR reads, gives a single entry per CDR3 protein. Among around 470,000 distinct CDR3 sequences, about 15% were seen once, and the ten largest hold over 15%. The time point denotes: newly diagnosed GD, antithyroid drugs for less than 3 months. From RNA extracted from PBMCs, the TCR library was made. A blood draw put 8 to 10 milliliters of peripheral blood into EDTA tubes. The record originates from a study of regulatory T cells in long-lasting Graves disease. General study results and limits: Favored usage of TRBV28, TRBJ1-2 and TRBJ2-5 was recorded in persistent disease.

The V gene lost 2 bases and the J gene lost 4 bases, with 11 bases spanning the gap. CDR1 GTSNPN and CDR2 SVGIG come from the germline V gene (reference sequence). The CDR3 contains 14 residues. In addition, the sample was reused for a study of T cells in Graves' hyperthyroidism and ophthalmopathy. That work adds: Hyperthyroidism, newly diagnosed and lasting under 2 months, affected patients aged 18 to 65. RT-PCR in the first round (using the HTBI primer set) targeted the TCR CDR3.

Source: peripheral blood mononuclear cells (PBMCs), taken at new diagnosis, from a patient treated with antithyroid drugs. This chain links TRBV30 with TRBJ2-2; D unclear. This TCR was recovered from a woman aged 45-59 years with Graves disease. The DNA for the CDR3 is TGTGCCTGGAGTCGCCGGAGTAGCACCGGGGAGCTGTTTTTT. It encodes CAWSRRSSTGELFF.